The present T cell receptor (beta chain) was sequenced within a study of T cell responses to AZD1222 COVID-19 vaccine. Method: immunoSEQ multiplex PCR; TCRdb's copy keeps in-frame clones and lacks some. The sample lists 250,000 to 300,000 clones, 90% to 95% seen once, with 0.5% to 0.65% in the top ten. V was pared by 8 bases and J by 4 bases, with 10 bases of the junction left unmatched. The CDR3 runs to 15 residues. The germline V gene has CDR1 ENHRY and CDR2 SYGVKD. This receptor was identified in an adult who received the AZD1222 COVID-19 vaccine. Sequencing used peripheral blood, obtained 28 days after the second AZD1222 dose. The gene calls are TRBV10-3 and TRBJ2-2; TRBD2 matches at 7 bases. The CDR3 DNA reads TGTGCCATCCCCGGGGAGGGCCACCCCACCGGGGAGCTGTTTTTT. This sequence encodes CAIPGEGHPTGELFF.